The sequence of this TCR beta chain was determined in a study of blood T cell repertoires in COVID-19. TCRdb keeps only in-frame clones here, not all; method: immunoSEQ multiplex PCR. The data hold approximately 290,000 clones, with 80% to 90% observed a single time. Recovered status in Cohort 3 required two negative PCRs, clearance, or symptom resolution. The V gene's germline CDR1 is MNHEY and CDR2 SVGAGI. Between the trimmed V and J ends, which lost 6 bases and 4 bases, there was a span of 11 bases. The CDR3 spans 13 residues. The sequencing sample was made of PBMCs or T cells enriched from blood (not recorded which). The chain couples TRBV6-5 to TRBJ2-3; D gene ambiguous. The receptor's source is a woman under 40 who had recovered from COVID-19. The CDR3 loop is CASSSSVPDTQYF. The CDR3 coding sequence is TGTGCCAGCAGCTCATCAGTCCCAGATACGCAGTATTTT.